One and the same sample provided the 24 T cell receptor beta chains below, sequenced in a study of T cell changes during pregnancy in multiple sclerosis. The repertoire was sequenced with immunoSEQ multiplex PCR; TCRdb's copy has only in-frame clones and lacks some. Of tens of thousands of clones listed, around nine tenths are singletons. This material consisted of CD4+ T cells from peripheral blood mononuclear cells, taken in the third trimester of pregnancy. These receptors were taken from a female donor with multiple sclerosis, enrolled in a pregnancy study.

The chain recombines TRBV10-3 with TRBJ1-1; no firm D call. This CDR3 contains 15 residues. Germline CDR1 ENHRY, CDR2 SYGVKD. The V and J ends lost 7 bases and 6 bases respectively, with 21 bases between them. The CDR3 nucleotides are TGTGCCATCAACAAGGGTGACGGGATAAGCCCTGAAGCTTTCTTT. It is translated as CAINKGDGISPEAFF.

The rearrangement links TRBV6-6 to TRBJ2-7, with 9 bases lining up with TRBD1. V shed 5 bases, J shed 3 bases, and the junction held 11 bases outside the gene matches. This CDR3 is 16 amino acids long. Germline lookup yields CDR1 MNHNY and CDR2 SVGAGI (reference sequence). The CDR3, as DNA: TGTGCCAGCAGTCCGAGCGGGACAGGGAATTACTACGAGCAGTACTTC. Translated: CASSPSGTGNYYEQYF.

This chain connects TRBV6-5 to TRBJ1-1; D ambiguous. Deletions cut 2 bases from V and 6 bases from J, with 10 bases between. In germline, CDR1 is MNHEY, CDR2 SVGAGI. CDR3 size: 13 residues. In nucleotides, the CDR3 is TGTGCCAGCAGTTACGGCAGAAATTCTGAAGCTTTCTTT. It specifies CASSYGRNSEAFF.

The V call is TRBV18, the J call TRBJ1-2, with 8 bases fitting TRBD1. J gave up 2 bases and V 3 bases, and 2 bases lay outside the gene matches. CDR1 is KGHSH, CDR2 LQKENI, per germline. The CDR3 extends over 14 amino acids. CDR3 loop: CASSPNRGNYGYTF. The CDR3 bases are TGTGCCAGCTCACCTAACAGGGGGAACTATGGCTACACCTTC.

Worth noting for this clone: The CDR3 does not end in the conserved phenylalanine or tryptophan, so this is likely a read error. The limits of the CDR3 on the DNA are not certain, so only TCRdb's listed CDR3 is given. The chain's CDR3 is CAWRRGEV. The chain is built from TRBV6-1 and TRBJ1-2. The CDR3 is 8 residues long, counting both termini. Germline-derived CDR1 and CDR2 are MNHNS and SASEGT.

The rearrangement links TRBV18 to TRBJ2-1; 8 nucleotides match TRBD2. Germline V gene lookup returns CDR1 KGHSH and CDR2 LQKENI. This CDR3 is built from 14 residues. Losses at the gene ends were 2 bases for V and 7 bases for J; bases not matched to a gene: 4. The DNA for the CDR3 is TGTGCCAGCTCACCATTATCTAGCGGGAATGAGCAGTTCTTC. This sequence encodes CASSPLSSGNEQFF.

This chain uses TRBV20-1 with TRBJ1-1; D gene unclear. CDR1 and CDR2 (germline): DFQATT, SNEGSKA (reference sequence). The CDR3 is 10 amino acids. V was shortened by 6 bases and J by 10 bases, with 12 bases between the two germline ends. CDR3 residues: CSAPSGRAFF. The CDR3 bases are TGCAGTGCCCCAAGCGGTCGAGCTTTCTTT.

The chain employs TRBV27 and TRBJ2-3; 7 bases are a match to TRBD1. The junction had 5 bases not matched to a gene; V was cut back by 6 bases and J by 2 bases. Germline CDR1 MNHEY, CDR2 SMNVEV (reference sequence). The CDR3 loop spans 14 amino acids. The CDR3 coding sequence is TGTGCCAGCAGAAAAGACAGGGTCACAGATACGCAGTATTTT. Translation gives CASRKDRVTDTQYF.

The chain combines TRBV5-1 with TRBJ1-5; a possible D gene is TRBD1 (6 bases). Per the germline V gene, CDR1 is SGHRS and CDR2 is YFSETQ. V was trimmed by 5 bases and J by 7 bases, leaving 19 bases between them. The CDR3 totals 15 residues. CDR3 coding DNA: TGCGCCAGCAGTTATGATGGGGGCGCAGGGCAGCCCCAGCATTTT. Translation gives CASSYDGGAGQPQHF.

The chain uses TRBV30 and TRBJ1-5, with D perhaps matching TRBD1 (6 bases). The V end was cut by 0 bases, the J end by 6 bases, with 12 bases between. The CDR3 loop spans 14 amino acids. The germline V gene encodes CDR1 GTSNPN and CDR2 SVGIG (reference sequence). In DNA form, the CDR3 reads TGTGCCTGGAGTGTAGGGGGACAATTTCAGCCCCAGCATTTT. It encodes CAWSVGGQFQPQHF.

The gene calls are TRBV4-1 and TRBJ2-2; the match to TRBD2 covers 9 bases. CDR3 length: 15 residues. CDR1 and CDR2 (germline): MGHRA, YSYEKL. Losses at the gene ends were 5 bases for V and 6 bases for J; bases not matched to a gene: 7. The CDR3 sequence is CASSYPLAGAGELFF. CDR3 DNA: TGCGCCAGCAGCTACCCCTTAGCGGGGGCCGGGGAGCTGTTTTTT.

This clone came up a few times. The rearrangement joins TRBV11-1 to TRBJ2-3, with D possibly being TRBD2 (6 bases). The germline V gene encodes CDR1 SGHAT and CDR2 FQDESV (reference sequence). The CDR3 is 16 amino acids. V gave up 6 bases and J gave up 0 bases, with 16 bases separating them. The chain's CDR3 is CASRERGFGSTDTQYF. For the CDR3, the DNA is TGTGCCAGCAGGGAACGGGGGTTTGGGAGCACAGATACGCAGTATTTT.

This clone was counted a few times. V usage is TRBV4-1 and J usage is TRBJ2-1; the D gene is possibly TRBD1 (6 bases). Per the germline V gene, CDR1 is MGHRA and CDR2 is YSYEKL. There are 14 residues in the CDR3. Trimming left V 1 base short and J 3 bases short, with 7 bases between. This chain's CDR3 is CASSQGQVYNEQFF. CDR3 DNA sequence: TGCGCCAGCAGCCAAGGACAGGTCTACAATGAGCAGTTCTTC.

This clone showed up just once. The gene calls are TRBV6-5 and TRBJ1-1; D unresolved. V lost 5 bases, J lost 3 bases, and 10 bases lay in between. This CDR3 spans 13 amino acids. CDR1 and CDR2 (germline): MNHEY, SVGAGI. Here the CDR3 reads CASSDHSYTEAFF. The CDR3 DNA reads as TGTGCCAGCAGTGACCACAGTTACACTGAAGCTTTCTTT.

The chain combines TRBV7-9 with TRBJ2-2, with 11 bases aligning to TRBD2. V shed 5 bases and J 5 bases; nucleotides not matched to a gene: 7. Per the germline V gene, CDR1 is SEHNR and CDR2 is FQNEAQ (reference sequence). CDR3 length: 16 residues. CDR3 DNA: TGTGCCAGCAGCCCTAGCGGGGGGATCGGGACCGGGGAGCTGTTTTTT. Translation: CASSPSGGIGTGELFF.

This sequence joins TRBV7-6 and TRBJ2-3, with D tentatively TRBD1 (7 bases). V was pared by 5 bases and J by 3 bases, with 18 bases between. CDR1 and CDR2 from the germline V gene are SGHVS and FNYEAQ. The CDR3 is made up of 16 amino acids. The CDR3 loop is CASSPFGPGGTDTQYF. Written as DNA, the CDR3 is TGTGCCAGCAGCCCATTCGGTCCAGGGGGGACAGATACGCAGTATTTT.

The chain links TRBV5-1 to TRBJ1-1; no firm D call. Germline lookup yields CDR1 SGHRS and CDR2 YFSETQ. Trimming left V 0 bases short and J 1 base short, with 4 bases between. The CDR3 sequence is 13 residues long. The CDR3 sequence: CASSLEQNTEAFF. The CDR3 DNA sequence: TGCGCCAGCAGCTTGGAACAGAACACTGAAGCTTTCTTT.

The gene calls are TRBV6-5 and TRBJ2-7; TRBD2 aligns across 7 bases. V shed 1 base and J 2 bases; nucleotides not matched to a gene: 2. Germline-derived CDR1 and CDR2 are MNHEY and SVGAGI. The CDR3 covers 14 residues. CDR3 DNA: TGTGCCAGCAGTTACTTTGGGGGGGCCTACGAGCAGTACTTC. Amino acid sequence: CASSYFGGAYEQYF.

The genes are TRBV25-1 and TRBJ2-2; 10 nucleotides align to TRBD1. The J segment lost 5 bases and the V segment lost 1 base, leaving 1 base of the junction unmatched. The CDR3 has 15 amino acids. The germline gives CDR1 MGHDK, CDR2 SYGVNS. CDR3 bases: TGTGCCAGCAGTGAATCGGACAGGGGGACCGGGGAGCTGTTTTTT. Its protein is CASSESDRGTGELFF.

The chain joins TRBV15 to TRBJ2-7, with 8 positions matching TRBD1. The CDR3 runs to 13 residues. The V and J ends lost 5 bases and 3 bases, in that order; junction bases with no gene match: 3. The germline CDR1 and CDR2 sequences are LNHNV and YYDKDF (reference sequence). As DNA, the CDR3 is TGTGCCACCAGCCCGGACAGGGACTACGAGCAGTACTTC. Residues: CATSPDRDYEQYF.

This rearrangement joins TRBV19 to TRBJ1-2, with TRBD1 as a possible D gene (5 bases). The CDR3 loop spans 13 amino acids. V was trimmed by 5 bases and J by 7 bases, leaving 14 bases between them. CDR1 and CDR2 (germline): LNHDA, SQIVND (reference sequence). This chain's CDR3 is CASSFSGVSGYTF. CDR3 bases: TGTGCCAGTAGTTTCTCGGGGGTTAGTGGCTACACCTTC.

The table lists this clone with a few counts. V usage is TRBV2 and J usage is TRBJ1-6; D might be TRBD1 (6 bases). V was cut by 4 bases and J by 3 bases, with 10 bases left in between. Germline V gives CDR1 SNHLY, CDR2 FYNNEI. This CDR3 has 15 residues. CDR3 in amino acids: CASSAGANYNSPLHF. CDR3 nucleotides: TGTGCCAGCAGTGCAGGGGCAAACTATAATTCACCCCTCCACTTT.

This chain's CDR3 is CASKVGKLAGERTEAFF. Written as DNA, the CDR3 is TGTGCCAGCAAAGTAGGGAAACTAGCGGGGGAACGAACTGAAGCTTTCTTT. The gene calls are TRBV7-8 and TRBJ1-1, with D perhaps TRBD1 (5 bases). Germline-derived CDR1 and CDR2 are SGHVS and FQNEAQ. Trimming shortened V by 7 bases and J by 5 bases, and 26 bases separated the two germline ends. The CDR3 contains 17 residues.

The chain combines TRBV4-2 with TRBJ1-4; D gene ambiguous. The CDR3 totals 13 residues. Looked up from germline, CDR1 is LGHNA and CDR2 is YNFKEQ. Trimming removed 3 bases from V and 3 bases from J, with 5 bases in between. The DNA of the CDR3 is TGTGCCAGCAGCCACCCCTCTAATGAAAAACTGTTTTTT. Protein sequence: CASSHPSNEKLFF.